This T cell receptor beta chain is from a study of blood T cell repertoires in COVID-19. The overall study: Acute and convalescent COVID-19 samples came from the United States, Italy and Spain. From T cells, B-cell-depleted T cells, or PBMCs came the material, which was cDNA or gDNA.

Assay used: immunoSEQ multiplex PCR; TCRdb lists only in-frame clones, some missing. This table holds under 150,000 clones, almost 80% found once. V was trimmed by 6 bases and J by 0 bases, leaving 16 bases between them. The CDR3 loop spans 16 amino acids. Germline lookup yields CDR1 PRHDT and CDR2 FYEKMQ (reference sequence). Individuals drawn from 20 to 25 US areas were about 18 to 95 years old. Among Cohort 3 donors, those recovered had two negative PCRs, clearance, or symptom resolution. The specimen sequenced was PBMCs or T cells enriched from blood (not recorded which). The receptor was derived from a woman aged 50 to 60 who had recovered from COVID-19. V is TRBV13 and J is TRBJ2-3, with D perhaps matching TRBD2 (6 bases). This CDR3 reads CASSFPGLTSTDTQYF. CDR3 DNA sequence: TGTGCCAGCAGTTTTCCGGGACTTACTAGCACAGATACGCAGTATTTT. Drawing the rest from reference TRBV13 and TRBJ2-3, the complete variable domain is AAGVIQSPRHLIKEKRETATLKCYPIPRHDTVYWYQQGPGQDPQFLISFYEKMQSDKGSIPDRFSAQQFSDYHSELNMSSLELGDSALYFCASSFPGLTSTDTQYFGPGTRLTVL.